This T cell receptor beta chain was profiled in a study of T cells in Graves' hyperthyroidism and ophthalmopathy. Findings of the study overall: Among clonotypes expanded in thyroid above 0.001, most were also found in blood.

In making diagnoses, clinical symptoms, serum thyroxine and TRAb, thyroid ultrasound and orbital computed tomography were all used. What was amplified from RNA transcripts were TCR beta CDR3 regions. HTBI primers were employed in a first-round RT-PCR of the TCR CDR3. TCRdb re-called the multiplex PCR reads through MiXCR, storing one row per CDR3 protein. This sample has 530,000 or so distinct CDR3 sequences; roughly 50% occur once, and the top ten carry approximately 7.5%. Concerning this clonotype itself: The antigen is not known.

Germline V gene data show CDR1 as SEHNR and CDR2 as FQNEAQ (reference sequence). The CDR3 covers 13 residues. The V end was cut by 5 bases, the J end by 5 bases, with 12 bases between. This clonotype was sampled from a woman aged 18-30 years with Graves' hyperthyroidism. The sample consisted of peripheral blood or thyroid tissue (not recorded which). This chain connects TRBV7-9 to TRBJ2-5; TRBD2 is a possible D gene (6 bases). The CDR3 nucleotides read TGTGCCAGCAGCCCGACGGAGGGTGAGACCCAGTACTTC. As protein: CASSPTEGETQYF.